This section outlines one T cell receptor (beta chain) sequence together with its context. Its matching antigen is unknown. With a J-beta primer mix and a sample-barcoded 5' primer, a second PCR ran roughly 6 to 11 cycles. TCRdb re-analysed the 5' RACE reads in MiXCR, keeping a single row per CDR3 protein. There are about 1,500,000 distinct CDR3 sequences in the sample; 40% to 50% occur only once, and 7% to 9% lies in the top ten. The data derive from a study of blood T cells in healthy people across ages. The germline CDR1 and CDR2 sequences are SGHRS and YFSETQ. The germline V and J ends were trimmed by 4 bases and 3 bases, with 13 bases remaining between them. This CDR3 is built from 14 residues. Study-level findings and limits: From one million sequenced T cells, diversity estimates were lower bounds.

Sequenced sample: blood. The clonotype comes from a young woman in good health. The V gene is TRBV5-1, the J gene TRBJ2-5; D might be TRBD2 (6 bases). Here the CDR3 DNA reads TGCGCCAGCAGCCCCCCGGGACTTAAAGAGACCCAGTACTTC. Its translation: CASSPPGLKETQYF.